This TCR beta chain was sequenced in a study of OX40 agonist ivuxolimab in advanced cancers. Study at large: The study gave patients intravenous ivuxolimab at 0.01 to 10 mg/kg every 2 weeks. The mean age was approximately 60 years, ranging from about 20 to 85, with around four fifths of participants male.

Assay: immunoSEQ multiplex PCR; the TCRdb copy retains only in-frame clones and omits some. The sample includes 90,000 to 100,000 clones, roughly 89% of them seen just once. Per the germline V gene, CDR1 is MDHEN and CDR2 is SYDVKM. V lost 3 bases and J 11 bases, leaving 10 bases between the germline ends. CDR3 size: 11 residues. The starting material was CD4+ or CD8+ T cells sorted from blood, obtained in a trial of the OX40 agonist ivuxolimab. This receptor was obtained from an adult with an advanced solid tumor such as melanoma, head and neck, liver or kidney cancer. The chain uses TRBV28 and TRBJ1-2, with D tentatively TRBD1 (5 bases). This CDR3 reads CASSFPGGYTF. CDR3 bases: TGTGCCAGCAGTTTCCCCGGGGGTTACACCTTC.